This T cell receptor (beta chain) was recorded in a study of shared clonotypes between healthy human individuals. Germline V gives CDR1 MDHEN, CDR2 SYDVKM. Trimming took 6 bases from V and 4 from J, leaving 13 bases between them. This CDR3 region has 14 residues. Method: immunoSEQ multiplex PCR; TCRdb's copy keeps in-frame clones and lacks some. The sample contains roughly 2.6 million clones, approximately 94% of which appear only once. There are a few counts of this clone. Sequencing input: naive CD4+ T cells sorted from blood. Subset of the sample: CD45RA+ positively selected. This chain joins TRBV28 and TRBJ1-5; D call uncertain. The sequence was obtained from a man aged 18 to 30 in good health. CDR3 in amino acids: CASRSPTENQPQHF. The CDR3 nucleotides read TGTGCCAGCAGATCCCCAACCGAGAATCAGCCCCAGCATTTT. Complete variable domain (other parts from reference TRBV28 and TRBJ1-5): DVKVTQSSRYLVKRTGEKVFLECVQDMDHENMFWYRQDPGLGLRLIYFSYDVKMKEKGDIPEGYSVSREKKERFSLILESASTNQTSMYLCASRSPTENQPQHFGDGTRLSIL.